The 20 T cell receptor beta chains reported below all come from one sample, sequenced in a study of cytomegalovirus exposure and HLA in healthy donors. Researchers ran the PCR with 60 Vbeta and 13 Jbeta primers. Assay: immunoSEQ multiplex PCR; the TCRdb copy retains only in-frame clones and omits some. The table lists about 180,000 clones, 70% to 85% of them singletons. Sequences were obtained from PBMCs. The receptor source for this set is a woman between 55 and 75 years old in good health and CMV-seropositive.

The rearrangement joins TRBV6-1 to TRBJ2-7; TRBD2 matches 10 bases. The CDR3 totals 20 residues. The germline V gene has CDR1 MNHNS and CDR2 SASEGT. The V gene end was trimmed by 4 bases and the J gene end by 0 bases; junction bases not matched to a gene: 18. DNA for the CDR3: TGTGCCAGCAGTGTGCTATGGTTAGCGGGGGGCACCTTTAACTCCTACGAGCAGTACTTC. Translating gives CASSVLWLAGGTFNSYEQYF.

The CDR3: CASSPGDSGNTIYF. The CDR3 DNA reads as TGTGCCAGCAGCCCAGGGGACTCTGGAAACACCATATATTTT. The chain recombines TRBV9 with TRBJ1-3; tentative D call: TRBD1 (6 bases). The germline V gene has CDR1 SGDLS and CDR2 YYNGEE. V lost 4 bases, J lost 0 bases, and 8 bases lay in between. This CDR3 is built from 14 residues.

This clone was detected once. The gene calls are TRBV28 and TRBJ2-5; 7 bases line up with TRBD1. With V trimmed by 5 bases and J by 3 bases, 6 bases remained unmatched. The germline gives CDR1 MDHEN, CDR2 SYDVKM. The CDR3 runs to 14 residues. The CDR3 nucleotides are TGTGCCAGCAGTGCGACAGGGCGAAAAGAGACCCAGTACTTC. This encodes CASSATGRKETQYF.

The chain recombines TRBV18 with TRBJ1-2; a possible D gene is TRBD1 (6 bases). Trimming took 3 bases from V and 9 from J, leaving 11 bases between them. This CDR3 comprises 12 residues. CDR1 and CDR2 (germline): KGHSH, LQKENI. The CDR3 DNA reads TGTGCCAGCTCACCTCCTACAGGGAGCTACACCTTC. Its translation: CASSPPTGSYTF. Looking up the rest from reference TRBV18 and TRBJ1-2 gives the full variable domain: NAGVMQNPRHLVRRRGQEARLRCSPMKGHSHVYWYRQLPEEGLKFMVYLQKENIIDESGMPKERFSAEFPKEGPSILRIQQVVRGDSAAYFCASSPPTGSYTFGSGTRLTVV.

This clone has a handful of counts. J is TRBJ2-1 and V is TRBV7-2; 12 bases agree with TRBD2. Trimming at V came to 5 bases and at J to 16 bases, leaving 18 bases not matched to a gene. CDR1 SGHTA and CDR2 FQGNSA come from the germline V gene. The CDR3 loop spans 16 amino acids. The CDR3 reads CASSPRGGLAGGLRFF. CDR3 nucleotides: TGTGCCAGCAGCCCCAGGGGGGGGCTAGCGGGGGGGCTTCGATTCTTC.

The chain links TRBV6-1 to TRBJ2-3; 11 nucleotides line up with TRBD2. This CDR3 spans 13 amino acids. In germline, CDR1 is MNHNS, CDR2 SASEGT. V lost 7 bases to trimming and J lost 6 bases; unmatched junction nucleotides: 3. The CDR3 DNA reads as TGTGCCAGCAAAATAGCGGGGGGGGATACGCAGTATTTT. As protein: CASKIAGGDTQYF.

A single count supports this clone. The V gene is TRBV2, the J gene TRBJ2-7; TRBD1 might be the D (6 bases). The CDR3 runs to 13 residues. Germline assignment: CDR1 SNHLY and CDR2 FYNNEI. The germline V and J ends were trimmed by 2 bases and 9 bases, with 14 bases remaining between them. Here the CDR3 reads CASSELSGVSQYF. The CDR3 coding sequence is TGTGCCAGCAGTGAATTATCAGGGGTTTCGCAGTACTTC.

The rearrangement joins TRBV6-1 to TRBJ2-3, with D possibly matching TRBD2 (5 bases). The V gene's germline CDR1 is MNHNS and CDR2 SASEGT. This CDR3 is built from 13 residues. Trimming cost V 4 bases and J 2 bases, with 7 bases left between them. The CDR3 sequence: CASSVDYTDTQYF. CDR3 sequence (DNA): TGTGCCAGCAGTGTTGACTACACAGATACGCAGTATTTT.

V gene TRBV29-1 combines with J gene TRBJ2-7; 10 positions match TRBD1. CDR3 length: 16 amino acids. V shed 4 bases and J 1 base; nucleotides not matched to a gene: 10. In germline, CDR1 is SQVTM, CDR2 ANQGSEA. CDR3 coding DNA: TGCAGCGTTGGGGACAGGGGTCTTGGGGGATCCTACGAGCAGTACTTC. This gives the protein CSVGDRGLGGSYEQYF.

The gene calls are TRBV7-2 and TRBJ2-7; 8 bases map to TRBD1. Germline values: CDR1 SGHTA, CDR2 FQGNSA. CDR3 size: 15 residues. J lost 3 bases, V lost 3 bases, and 7 bases had no gene match. The chain's CDR3 is CASSFTTGVVYEQYF. In DNA, the CDR3 is TGTGCCAGCAGCTTCACGACAGGGGTCGTCTACGAGCAGTACTTC.

This sequence joins TRBV6-1 and TRBJ2-1, with a possible D match to TRBD2 (5 bases). Germline V gene lookup returns CDR1 MNHNS and CDR2 SASEGT. The CDR3 has 12 amino acids. V was clipped by 10 bases and J by 0 bases, with 7 bases between them. CDR3 protein: CANGISYNEQFF. The DNA of the CDR3 is TGTGCCAACGGGATCTCCTACAATGAGCAGTTCTTC.

The chain employs TRBV5-1 and TRBJ2-2; TRBD1 agrees at 10 bases. V was clipped by 1 base and J by 6 bases; unmatched bases: 6. CDR1 and CDR2 from the germline V gene are SGHRS and YFSETQ. The CDR3 runs to 16 residues. The CDR3 DNA reads as TGCGCCAGCAGCTTGAGGACAGGGGGTCTCGCCGGGGAGCTGTTTTTT. Translated, it gives CASSLRTGGLAGELFF. Variable domain in full (rest from reference TRBV5-1 and TRBJ2-2): KAGVTQTPRYLIKTRGQQVTLSCSPISGHRSVSWYQQTPGQGLQFLFEYFSETQRNKGNFPGRFSGRQFSNSRSEMNVSTLELGDSALYLCASSLRTGGLAGELFFGEGSRLTVL.

This clone occurred a few times. The chain combines TRBV7-6 with TRBJ2-7, with 7 bases that match TRBD1. The CDR3 consists of 15 residues. V dropped 0 bases and J dropped 10; count of bases not matched to a gene: 12. The V gene's germline CDR1 is SGHVS and CDR2 FNYEAQ. The CDR3 sequence is CASSLASYGQADQYF. CDR3 DNA: TGTGCCAGCAGCTTAGCCTCATACGGACAGGCCGATCAGTACTTC.

This clone was counted between two and nine times. The genes are TRBV27 and TRBJ2-2, with a possible D match to TRBD2 (6 bases). V was trimmed by 3 bases and J by 8 bases, leaving 13 bases between them. Germline V lookup: CDR1 MNHEY, CDR2 SMNVEV (reference sequence). The CDR3 runs 14 residues. CDR3 in DNA: TGTGCCAGCAGTTTTGGGAGGCTAAGGGGGGAGCTGTTTTTT. It codes for CASSFGRLRGELFF.

This clone was counted a single time. The chain couples TRBV30 to TRBJ1-6; D may be TRBD1 (5 bases). CDR3 length: 16 residues. The V and J ends lost 4 bases and 7 bases respectively, with 20 bases between them. Germline values: CDR1 GTSNPN, CDR2 SVGIG (reference sequence). Written as DNA, the CDR3 is TGTGCCTGGATGAGTGGGGAGGGGCTGAGAAATTCACCCCTCCACTTT. This codes for CAWMSGEGLRNSPLHF.

The rearrangement uses TRBV11-3 and TRBJ2-7; D may be TRBD2 (6 bases). The CDR3 loop spans 16 amino acids. The germline V gene encodes CDR1 SGHNT and CDR2 YENEEA. The V gene lost 1 base and the J gene lost 3 bases, with 16 bases spanning the gap. As DNA, the CDR3 is TGTGCCAGCAGCTTAGTTCGGGTCGGGAGCTTCTACGAGCAGTACTTC. Its protein product is CASSLVRVGSFYEQYF.

This chain links TRBV6-1 with TRBJ2-3; TRBD1 is a possible D gene (5 bases). The CDR3 contains 16 residues. V was clipped by 0 bases and J by 2 bases, with 12 bases between them. Germline-derived CDR1 and CDR2 are MNHNS and SASEGT. The CDR3 is CASSEALGQLTDTQYF. The CDR3 coding sequence is TGTGCCAGCAGTGAAGCGCTGGGGCAGCTCACAGATACGCAGTATTTT.

This chain connects TRBV2 to TRBJ2-7; 7 bases line up with TRBD1. CDR1 and CDR2 (germline): SNHLY, FYNNEI. CDR3 length: 15 residues. With 3 bases clipped from V and 5 bases from J, the junction kept 10 bases outside the gene matches. The CDR3 DNA sequence: TGTGCCAGCAGTGAGACTCAGGGACAGTCCCACGAGCAGTACTTC. It codes for CASSETQGQSHEQYF.

A few counts support this clone. The chain is built from TRBV5-1 and TRBJ2-3, with 8 bases that match TRBD2. Germline values: CDR1 SGHRS, CDR2 YFSETQ. The CDR3 has 18 amino acids. The V and J ends lost 2 bases and 2 bases, in that order; junction bases with no gene match: 13. CDR3 sequence reads: CASSLLPGGGHPTDTQYF. CDR3 nucleotides: TGCGCCAGCAGCTTACTCCCCGGGGGGGGCCACCCCACAGATACGCAGTATTTT.

The V and J genes are TRBV30 and TRBJ2-1, with a possible D match to TRBD2 (7 bases). The CDR3 consists of 17 residues. Germline assignment: CDR1 GTSNPN and CDR2 SVGIG (reference sequence). The V and J ends lost 3 bases and 7 bases respectively, with 25 bases between them. The CDR3: CAWRPVGGGAAVNEQFF. The DNA of the CDR3 is TGTGCCTGGAGACCTGTGGGTGGGGGGGCCGCAGTAAATGAGCAGTTCTTC. The whole variable domain, filled in from reference TRBV30 and TRBJ2-1, reads SQTIHQWPATLVQPVGSPLSLECTVEGTSNPNLYWYRQAAGRGLQLLFYSVGIGQISSEVPQNLSASRPQDRQFILSSKKLLLSDSGFYLCAWRPVGGGAAVNEQFFGPGTRLTVL.